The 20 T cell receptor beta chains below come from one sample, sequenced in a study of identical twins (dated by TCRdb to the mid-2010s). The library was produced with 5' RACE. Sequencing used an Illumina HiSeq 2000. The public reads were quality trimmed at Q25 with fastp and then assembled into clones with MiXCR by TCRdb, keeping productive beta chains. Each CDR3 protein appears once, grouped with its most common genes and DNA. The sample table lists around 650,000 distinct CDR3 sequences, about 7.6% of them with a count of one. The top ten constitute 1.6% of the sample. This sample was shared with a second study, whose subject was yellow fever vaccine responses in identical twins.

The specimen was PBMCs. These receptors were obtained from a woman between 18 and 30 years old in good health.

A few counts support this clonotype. The DNA for the CDR3 is TGCGCCAGCCAGCCGAGACCGATCGGCAATGAGCAGTTCTTC. Translated: CASQPRPIGNEQFF. This chain uses TRBV5-1 with TRBJ2-1; D not certain. From germline, CDR1 is SGHRS and CDR2 YFSETQ. Trimming took 7 bases from V and 6 from J, leaving 17 bases between them. CDR3 length equals 14 residues. The full variable domain, in which reference TRBV5-1 and TRBJ2-1 provide the parts outside the CDR3, is KAGVTQTPRYLIKTRGQQVTLSCSPISGHRSVSWYQQTPGQGLQFLFEYFSETQRNKGNFPGRFSGRQFSNSRSEMNVSTLELGDSALYLCASQPRPIGNEQFFGPGTRLTVL.

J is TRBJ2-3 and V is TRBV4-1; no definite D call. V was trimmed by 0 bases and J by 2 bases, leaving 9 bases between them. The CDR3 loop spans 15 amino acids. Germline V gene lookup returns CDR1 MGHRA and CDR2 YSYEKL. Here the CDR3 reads CASSQETPNTDTQYF. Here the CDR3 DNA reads TGCGCCAGCAGCCAAGAGACACCGAACACAGATACGCAGTATTTT.

The CDR3 protein is CAISEFRTSGTSTADTQYF. CDR3 in DNA: TGTGCCATCAGTGAGTTTCGGACTAGCGGGACCAGTACGGCAGATACGCAGTATTTT. The rearrangement uses TRBV10-3 and TRBJ2-3; TRBD2 agrees at 12 bases. With 1 base clipped from V and 4 bases from J, the junction kept 12 bases outside the gene matches. The CDR3 consists of 19 residues. Per the germline V gene, CDR1 is ENHRY and CDR2 is SYGVKD.

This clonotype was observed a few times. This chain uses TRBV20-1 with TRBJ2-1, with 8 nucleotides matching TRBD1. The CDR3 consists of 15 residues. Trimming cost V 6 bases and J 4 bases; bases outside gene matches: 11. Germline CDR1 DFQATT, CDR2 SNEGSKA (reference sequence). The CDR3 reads CSAQIPGQAYNEQFF. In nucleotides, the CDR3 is TGCAGTGCCCAGATCCCGGGACAGGCTTACAATGAGCAGTTCTTC.

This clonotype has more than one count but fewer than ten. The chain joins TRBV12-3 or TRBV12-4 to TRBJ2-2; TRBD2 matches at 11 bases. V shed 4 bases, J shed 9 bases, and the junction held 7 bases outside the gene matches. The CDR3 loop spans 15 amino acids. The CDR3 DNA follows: TGTGCCAGCAGTTCAGCTAGCGGGGGGAGTTGGGAGCTGTTTTTT. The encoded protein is CASSSASGGSWELFF.

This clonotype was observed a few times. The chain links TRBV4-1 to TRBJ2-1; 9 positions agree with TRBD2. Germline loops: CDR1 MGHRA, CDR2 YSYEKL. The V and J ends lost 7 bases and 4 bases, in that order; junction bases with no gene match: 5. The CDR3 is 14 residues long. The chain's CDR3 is CASKGREGYNEQFF. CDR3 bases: TGCGCCAGCAAGGGGCGGGAGGGGTACAATGAGCAGTTCTTC.

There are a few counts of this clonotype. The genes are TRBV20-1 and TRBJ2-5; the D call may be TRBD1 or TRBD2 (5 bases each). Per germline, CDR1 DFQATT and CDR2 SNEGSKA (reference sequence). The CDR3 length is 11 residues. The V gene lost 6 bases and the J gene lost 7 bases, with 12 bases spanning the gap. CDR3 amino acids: CSAGAPGTQYF. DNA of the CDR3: TGCAGTGCCGGGGCCCCGGGGACCCAGTACTTC.

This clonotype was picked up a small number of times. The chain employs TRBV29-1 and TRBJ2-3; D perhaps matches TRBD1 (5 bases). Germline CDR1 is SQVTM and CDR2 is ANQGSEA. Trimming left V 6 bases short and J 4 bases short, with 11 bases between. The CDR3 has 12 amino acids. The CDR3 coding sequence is TGCAGCGTCGCCCAAGGGGCAGATACGCAGTATTTT. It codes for CSVAQGADTQYF.

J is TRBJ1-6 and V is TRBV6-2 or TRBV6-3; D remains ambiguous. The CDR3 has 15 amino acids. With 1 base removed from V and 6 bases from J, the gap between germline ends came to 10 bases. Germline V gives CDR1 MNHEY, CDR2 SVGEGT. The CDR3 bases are TGTGCCAGCAGTTACTTTGAGGCTTCTAATTCACCCCTCCACTTT. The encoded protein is CASSYFEASNSPLHF.

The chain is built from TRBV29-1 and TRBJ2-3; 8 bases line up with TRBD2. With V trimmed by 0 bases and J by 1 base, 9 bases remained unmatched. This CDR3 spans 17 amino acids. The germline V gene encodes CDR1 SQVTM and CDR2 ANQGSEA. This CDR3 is CSVEDPEAGGGTDTQYF. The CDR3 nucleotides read TGCAGCGTTGAAGATCCAGAGGCGGGGGGAGGCACAGATACGCAGTATTTT.

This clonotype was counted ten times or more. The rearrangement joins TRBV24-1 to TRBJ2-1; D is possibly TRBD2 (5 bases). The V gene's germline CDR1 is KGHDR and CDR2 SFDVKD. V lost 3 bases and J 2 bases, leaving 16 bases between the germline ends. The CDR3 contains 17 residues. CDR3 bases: TGTGCCACCAGTGATCGTGGTGTGAGGGCCCCCTACAATGAGCAGTTCTTC. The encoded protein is CATSDRGVRAPYNEQFF.

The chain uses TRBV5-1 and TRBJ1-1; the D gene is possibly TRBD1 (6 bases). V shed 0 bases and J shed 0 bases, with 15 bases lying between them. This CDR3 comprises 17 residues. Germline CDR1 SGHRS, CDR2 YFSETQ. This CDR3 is CASSLGSTGLLNTEAFF. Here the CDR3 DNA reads TGCGCCAGCAGCTTGGGTTCGACAGGACTTCTGAACACTGAAGCTTTCTTT.

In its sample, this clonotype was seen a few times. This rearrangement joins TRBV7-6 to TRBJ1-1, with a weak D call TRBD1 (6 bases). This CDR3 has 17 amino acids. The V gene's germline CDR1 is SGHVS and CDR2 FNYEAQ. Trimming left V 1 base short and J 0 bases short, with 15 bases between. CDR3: CASSLVPTGSLNTEAFF. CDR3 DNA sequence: TGTGCCAGCAGCTTAGTTCCGACAGGCTCTCTGAACACTGAAGCTTTCTTT.

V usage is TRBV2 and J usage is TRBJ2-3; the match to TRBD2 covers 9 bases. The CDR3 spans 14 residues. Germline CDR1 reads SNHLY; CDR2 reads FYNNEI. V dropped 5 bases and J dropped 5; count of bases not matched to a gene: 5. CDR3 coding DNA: TGTGCCAGCAGTTTAGCGGGAGTCGAAGATACGCAGTATTTT. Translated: CASSLAGVEDTQYF.

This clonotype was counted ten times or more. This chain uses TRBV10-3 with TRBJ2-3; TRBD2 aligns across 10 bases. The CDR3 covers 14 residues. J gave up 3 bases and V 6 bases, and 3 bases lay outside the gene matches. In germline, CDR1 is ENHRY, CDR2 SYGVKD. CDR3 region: CAIRLAGRTDTQYF. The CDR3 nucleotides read TGTGCCATCAGACTAGCGGGGAGGACAGATACGCAGTATTTT.

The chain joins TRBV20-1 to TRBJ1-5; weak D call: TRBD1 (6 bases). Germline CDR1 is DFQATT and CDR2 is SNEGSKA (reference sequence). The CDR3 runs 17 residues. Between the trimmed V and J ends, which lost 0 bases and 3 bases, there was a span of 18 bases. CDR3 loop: CSARDLRGPGVNQPQHF. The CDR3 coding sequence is TGCAGTGCTAGAGATCTCAGGGGCCCGGGAGTCAATCAGCCCCAGCATTTT.

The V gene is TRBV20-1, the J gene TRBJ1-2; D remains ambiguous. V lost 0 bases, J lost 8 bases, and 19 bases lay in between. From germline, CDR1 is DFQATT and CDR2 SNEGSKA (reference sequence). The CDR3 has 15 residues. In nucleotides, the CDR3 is TGCAGTGCTAGAGAGGAACAGAGGCTGATCGAGGGCTACACCTTC. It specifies CSAREEQRLIEGYTF.

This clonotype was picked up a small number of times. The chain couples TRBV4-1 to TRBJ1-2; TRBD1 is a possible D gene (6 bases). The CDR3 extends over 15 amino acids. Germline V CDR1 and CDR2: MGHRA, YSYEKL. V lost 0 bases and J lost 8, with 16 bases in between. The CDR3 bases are TGCGCCAGCAGCCAAGAATGGGGGGGCGGCGGAGGCTACACCTTC. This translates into CASSQEWGGGGGYTF.

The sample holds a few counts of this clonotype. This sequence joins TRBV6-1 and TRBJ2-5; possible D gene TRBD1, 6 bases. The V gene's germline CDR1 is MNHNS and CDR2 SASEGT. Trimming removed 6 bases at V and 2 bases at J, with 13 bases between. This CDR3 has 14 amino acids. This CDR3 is CASRSHREQETQYF. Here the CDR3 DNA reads TGTGCCAGCAGGTCACACAGGGAACAAGAGACCCAGTACTTC.

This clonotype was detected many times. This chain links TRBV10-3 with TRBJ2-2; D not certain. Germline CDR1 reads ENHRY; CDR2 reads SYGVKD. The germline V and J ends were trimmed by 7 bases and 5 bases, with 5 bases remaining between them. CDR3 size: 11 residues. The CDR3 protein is CAITGTGELFF. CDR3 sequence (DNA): TGTGCCATCACTGGAACCGGGGAGCTGTTTTTT.